This entry lists 7 T cell receptor beta chains sequenced from one sample in a study of T cells in Graves' hyperthyroidism and ophthalmopathy. Using RNA transcripts as the source, TCR beta CDR3 regions were amplified. A set of HTBI primers served as the primers for a first-round RT-PCR of the TCR CDR3. MiXCR, applied by TCRdb to the multiplex PCR reads, yields one record per CDR3 protein. The sample shows roughly 380,000 distinct CDR3 sequences, roughly an eighth of them seen only once. The specimen was blood. These receptors originate from a woman aged 18-35 years with Graves' hyperthyroidism.

In its sample, this clonotype was seen many times. This chain links TRBV28 with TRBJ1-1, with D possibly being TRBD1 (5 bases). Germline CDR1 MDHEN, CDR2 SYDVKM. The CDR3 has 14 amino acids. V was pared by 7 bases and J by 5 bases, with 17 bases between. CDR3 loop: CASKTGEGRTEAFF. In nucleotides, the CDR3 is TGTGCCAGCAAAACCGGGGAGGGGCGAACTGAAGCTTTCTTT.

This clonotype appeared many times. The chain recombines TRBV28 with TRBJ2-3, with 8 bases identical to TRBD2. Germline V gene data show CDR1 as MDHEN and CDR2 as SYDVKM. Trimming cost V 3 bases and J 3 bases; bases outside gene matches: 11. There are 17 residues in the CDR3. The chain's CDR3 is CASSFGGAGDETDTQYF. The CDR3 bases are TGTGCCAGCAGTTTCGGGGGGGCAGGGGATGAGACAGATACGCAGTATTTT.

The gene calls are TRBV28 and TRBJ2-5, with 8 nucleotides matching TRBD2. The junction had 4 bases not matched to a gene; V was cut back by 5 bases and J by 2 bases. The CDR3 runs to 14 residues. Germline loops: CDR1 MDHEN, CDR2 SYDVKM. Written as DNA, the CDR3 is TGTGCCAGCAGTACTAGCGGACCTCAAGAGACCCAGTACTTC. It yields the protein CASSTSGPQETQYF.

This rearrangement joins TRBV5-1 to TRBJ1-1; 10 positions match TRBD1. The CDR3 extends over 19 amino acids. The germline CDR1 and CDR2 sequences are SGHRS and YFSETQ. After removal of 3 bases from V and 3 bases from J, the junction contained 17 bases not matched to a gene. Written as DNA, the CDR3 is TGCGCCAGCAGCTCCGGACGCCGGGACAGGGGACGAGGGGACACTGAAGCTTTCTTT. It yields the protein CASSSGRRDRGRGDTEAFF. Filled out from reference TRBV5-1 and TRBJ1-1, the complete variable domain reads KAGVTQTPRYLIKTRGQQVTLSCSPISGHRSVSWYQQTPGQGLQFLFEYFSETQRNKGNFPGRFSGRQFSNSRSEMNVSTLELGDSALYLCASSSGRRDRGRGDTEAFFGQGTRLTVV.

The chain joins TRBV6-4 to TRBJ1-5; D is possibly TRBD1 (5 bases). Germline CDR1 is MRHNA and CDR2 is SNTAGT. Trimming took 9 bases from V and 5 from J, leaving 14 bases between them. The CDR3 consists of 13 residues. As DNA, the CDR3 is TGTGCCAGTTCCCGGGGCGAACATCAGCCCCAGCATTTT. Amino acids: CASSRGEHQPQHF.

This clonotype was counted ten times or more. J is TRBJ1-1 and V is TRBV12-3 or TRBV12-4, with a tentative D call TRBD1 (5 bases). This CDR3 contains 13 residues. Between the trimmed V and J ends, which lost 1 base and 7 bases, there was a span of 10 bases. The CDR3 protein is CASSLVRVGEAFF. The CDR3 bases are TGTGCCAGCAGTTTAGTCAGGGTCGGTGAAGCTTTCTTT.

This chain connects TRBV10-2 to TRBJ2-7; 7 bases fit TRBD1. This CDR3 has 16 amino acids. Losses at the gene ends were 3 bases for V and 5 bases for J; bases not matched to a gene: 13. Germline CDR1 is WSHSY and CDR2 is SAAADI. The CDR3 sequence is CASSETRQGQRNEQYF. CDR3 nucleotide sequence: TGCGCCAGCAGTGAAACCCGACAGGGTCAAAGGAACGAGCAGTACTTC.